The next 21 T cell receptor beta chains were all read from a single sample in a study of beta chain features in type 1 diabetes. Expressed TCRB transcripts were sequenced because the entire RNA isolate underwent reverse transcription. This table comes from immunoSEQ multiplex PCR, and its TCRdb copy is limited to in-frame clones, with some not included. The sample includes a few hundred thousand clones, 14% of them seen just once. Sequenced material: naive CD4+ T cells from blood. The receptors here all came from a man younger than 40 in good health.

With respect to this clone: The same CDR3 arises from other DNA sequences in this sample as well. The CDR3 spells CAWSVRREETQYF. As DNA, the CDR3 is TGTGCCTGGAGTGTAAGGAGGGAAGAGACCCAGTACTTC. V and J are TRBV30 and TRBJ2-5; tentative D call: TRBD2 (6 bases). The CDR3 has 13 amino acids. Germline-derived CDR1 and CDR2 are GTSNPN and SVGIG (reference sequence). V was trimmed by 0 bases and J by 3 bases, leaving 8 bases between them.

The chain recombines TRBV19 with TRBJ2-2, with 10 bases fitting TRBD2. This CDR3 is 17 amino acids long. From germline, CDR1 is LNHDA and CDR2 SQIVND (reference sequence). With V trimmed by 4 bases and J by 5 bases, 10 bases remained unmatched. Here the CDR3 reads CASSKPSTSGMTGELFF. The CDR3 nucleotides read TGTGCCAGTAGTAAACCCTCTACTAGCGGGATGACCGGGGAGCTGTTTTTT.

This clone occurred a few times. This chain uses TRBV9 with TRBJ2-1, with a weak D call TRBD1 (6 bases). Trimming left V 1 base short and J 0 bases short, with 11 bases between. Germline assignment: CDR1 SGDLS and CDR2 YYNGEE. The CDR3 is 16 amino acids. CDR3 DNA sequence: TGTGCCAGCAGCGTATGGGGGCTCTCCTCCTACAATGAGCAGTTCTTC. It translates to CASSVWGLSSYNEQFF.

A few counts support this clone. This rearrangement joins TRBV10-3 to TRBJ1-1; no clear D. The CDR3 loop spans 12 amino acids. Trimming removed 4 bases from V and 3 bases from J, with 6 bases in between. Germline V gene lookup returns CDR1 ENHRY and CDR2 SYGVKD. The CDR3 DNA reads TGTGCCATCAGTGGTCGGGACACTGAAGCTTTCTTT. This translates into CAISGRDTEAFF.

This clone was seen a few times. This chain uses TRBV5-1 with TRBJ2-5; 8 bases map to TRBD1. V lost 5 bases, J lost 3 bases, and 9 bases stayed unmatched. The CDR3 is 15 amino acids. Germline CDR1 reads SGHRS; CDR2 reads YFSETQ. The CDR3 loop is CASSRGQGVEETQYF. The CDR3 DNA follows: TGCGCCAGCAGTCGCGGACAGGGTGTTGAAGAGACCCAGTACTTC.

The gene calls are TRBV9 and TRBJ2-3; 10 bases agree with TRBD2. The CDR3 is 19 amino acids. Per germline, CDR1 SGDLS and CDR2 YYNGEE. The V and J ends lost 4 bases and 0 bases, in that order; junction bases with no gene match: 14. The CDR3 sequence is CASSTRMGLAYASTDTQYF. The CDR3 DNA sequence: TGTGCCAGCAGCACACGAATGGGACTAGCGTATGCTAGCACAGATACGCAGTATTTT.

V is TRBV9 and J is TRBJ2-1; the match to TRBD2 covers 9 bases. Germline V gene sequence: CDR1 SGDLS, CDR2 YYNGEE. The CDR3 has 17 residues. With V trimmed by 4 bases and J by 0 bases, 8 bases remained unmatched. The CDR3 loop reads CASSQFSGGSSYNEQFF. Written as DNA, the CDR3 is TGTGCCAGCAGCCAATTTAGCGGGGGAAGCTCCTACAATGAGCAGTTCTTC.

J is TRBJ2-7 and V is TRBV7-6; perhaps TRBD1 as D (6 bases). The CDR3 is 15 residues long. From germline, CDR1 is SGHVS and CDR2 FNYEAQ. V shed 1 base and J shed 10 bases, with 20 bases lying between them. DNA for the CDR3: TGTGCCAGCAGCTTAGAACCAGACACAGGGTACTCCCAGTACTTC. Its translation is CASSLEPDTGYSQYF. The variable domain in full, with the rest retrieved from reference TRBV7-6 and TRBJ2-7, is GAGVSQSPRYKVTKRGQDVALRCDPISGHVSLYWYRQALGQGPEFLTYFNYEAQQDKSGLPNDRFSAERPEGSISTLTIQRTEQRDSAMYRCASSLEPDTGYSQYFGPGTRLTVT.

The chain is built from TRBV30 and TRBJ2-5, with D perhaps matching TRBD2 (6 bases). Trimming took 4 bases from V and 1 from J, leaving 16 bases between them. The CDR3 totals 15 residues. Germline CDR1 is GTSNPN and CDR2 is SVGIG (reference sequence). The CDR3 loop is CAWKPVGDFQETQYF. CDR3 sequence (DNA): TGTGCCTGGAAACCGGTAGGGGACTTCCAAGAGACCCAGTACTTC.

In this sample, this clone turned up a few times. The gene calls are TRBV5-4 and TRBJ1-1; no firm D call. V dropped 1 base and J dropped 2 bases, with 6 bases sitting between them. This CDR3 spans 13 amino acids. The V gene's germline CDR1 is SGHNT and CDR2 YYREEE (reference sequence). Here the CDR3 DNA reads TGTGCCAGCAGCTTGCGGTCTAACACTGAAGCTTTCTTT. It specifies CASSLRSNTEAFF.

This clone was detected only a few times. The chain couples TRBV2 to TRBJ2-7; D is undetermined. CDR1 is SNHLY, CDR2 FYNNEI, per germline. V was clipped by 7 bases and J by 7 bases, with 17 bases between them. This CDR3 is 13 amino acids long. The CDR3 sequence is CASTWTWLGEQYV. DNA for the CDR3: TGTGCCAGCACTTGGACCTGGTTAGGGGAGCAGTACGTC.

This clone was observed a few times. The chain employs TRBV18 and TRBJ1-1, with D tentatively TRBD1 (6 bases). CDR1 is KGHSH and CDR2 is LQKENI in the germline V gene. The V end was cut by 2 bases, the J end by 4 bases, with 14 bases between. CDR3 length: 15 residues. The DNA of the CDR3 is TGTGCCAGCTCACCAATCACAGGGAGCGCCACTGAAGCTTTCTTT. Its translation: CASSPITGSATEAFF.

This clone was found a few times. This CDR3 is also generated by other DNA sequences in the sample. V and J are TRBV30 and TRBJ2-1, with 12 bases aligning to TRBD2. The CDR3 loop spans 14 amino acids. After removal of 4 bases from V and 12 bases from J, the junction contained 10 bases not matched to a gene. The germline CDR1 and CDR2 sequences are GTSNPN and SVGIG (reference sequence). The CDR3 DNA reads TGTGCCTGGACCGGACTAGCGGGGCCCTCGGGGCAGTTCTTC. Translated, it gives CAWTGLAGPSGQFF.

This clone turned up a few times. Written as DNA, the CDR3 is TGTGCCAGCAGCTTTGGACAGGGGCCCTACAATGAGCAGTTCTTC. Translated, it gives CASSFGQGPYNEQFF. The chain uses TRBV7-8 and TRBJ2-1; 9 nucleotides agree with TRBD1. Germline-derived CDR1 and CDR2 are SGHVS and FQNEAQ. V lost 3 bases to trimming and J lost 2 bases; unmatched junction nucleotides: 2. The CDR3 consists of 15 residues.

This clone appeared a few times. V is TRBV9 and J is TRBJ2-3; a weak D match, TRBD1 (7 bases). The CDR3 extends over 15 amino acids. Trimming cost V 4 bases and J 3 bases, with 15 bases left between them. Germline CDR1 reads SGDLS; CDR2 reads YYNGEE. CDR3 protein: CASSSTGAGTDTQYF. The CDR3 bases are TGTGCCAGCAGCTCAACAGGGGCGGGGACAGATACGCAGTATTTT. The whole variable domain, filled in from reference TRBV9 and TRBJ2-3, reads DSGVTQTPKHLITATGQRVTLRCSPRSGDLSVYWYQQSLDQGLQFLIQYYNGEERAKGNILERFSAQQFPDLHSELNLSSLELGDSALYFCASSSTGAGTDTQYFGPGTRLTVL.

Regarding this clone: Other DNA sequences in the sample encode the same CDR3. The chain is built from TRBV18 and TRBJ2-1; 7 bases are a match to TRBD1. The ends lost 3 bases at V and 4 bases at J; junction bases unmatched: 6. This CDR3 comprises 15 residues. Germline values: CDR1 KGHSH, CDR2 LQKENI. CDR3 amino acids: CASSPRDSIYNEQFF. The CDR3, as DNA: TGTGCCAGCTCACCCCGGGACAGTATTTACAATGAGCAGTTCTTC.

The chain combines TRBV25-1 with TRBJ2-1, with TRBD2 matching 10 bases. The CDR3 spans 15 residues. V gave up 4 bases and J gave up 2 bases; unmatched junction bases: 2. Germline V gene lookup returns CDR1 MGHDK and CDR2 SYGVNS. This CDR3 reads CASSGLAGAYNEQFF. Here the CDR3 DNA reads TGTGCCAGCAGTGGTCTAGCGGGGGCCTACAATGAGCAGTTCTTC.

The V and J genes are TRBV5-6 and TRBJ1-2; D remains unclear. The germline V and J ends were trimmed by 4 bases and 2 bases, with 9 bases remaining between them. This CDR3 comprises 13 residues. Germline V gene lookup returns CDR1 SGHDT and CDR2 YYEEEE. As DNA, the CDR3 is TGTGCCAGCAGCCTTGGGGAGAACTATGGCTACACCTTC. This sequence encodes CASSLGENYGYTF.

This chain links TRBV18 with TRBJ1-1; the D is unclear. V shed 6 bases and J shed 7 bases, with 9 bases lying between them. Germline CDR1 and CDR2: KGHSH and LQKENI. The CDR3 is 11 residues long. The CDR3 reads CASSQRLEAFF. CDR3 DNA sequence: TGTGCCAGCTCTCAGCGACTTGAAGCTTTCTTT.

The rearrangement joins TRBV29-1 to TRBJ1-2; 8 positions match TRBD1. The germline CDR1 and CDR2 sequences are SQVTM and ANQGSEA. V lost 4 bases, J lost 4 bases, and 8 bases stayed unmatched. CDR3 size: 14 residues. DNA of the CDR3: TGCAGCGTTGGTGGACAGGGTCTTCCCTATGGCTACACCTTC. This sequence encodes CSVGGQGLPYGYTF.

The DNA of the CDR3 is TGTGCCAGCAGCCCCATGTCCGCTGGCACTGAAGCTTTCTTT. Its translation is CASSPMSAGTEAFF. The rearrangement uses TRBV7-2 and TRBJ1-1; no definite D call. The germline V gene encodes CDR1 SGHTA and CDR2 FQGNSA. V dropped 5 bases and J dropped 4 bases, with 14 bases sitting between them. This CDR3 has 14 residues.